By sample fraction, the clone carrying this TCR beta chain is medium-sized. Every individual TCR cDNA molecule carried its own unique molecular identifier, which allowed correction of PCR and sequencing errors. Using its own MiXCR run on the 5' RACE reads, TCRdb lists one record per CDR3 protein. The sample contains 3,000 or so distinct CDR3 sequences, roughly 5% of which appear only once. This entry belongs to a study of spatial heterogeneity in lung cancer. Indicated time point: sample taken at primary tumor resection. Samples came from some 73 TRACERx patients with untreated early-stage lung cancer. Unsorted whole RNA from tumor, nontumor lung or frozen PBMC underwent sequencing. The CDR3 has 16 amino acids. Germline CDR1 and CDR2: WSHSY and SAAADI. The trim removed 6 bases at V and 5 bases at J, leaving 11 bases unmatched.

The receptor's source is a male donor with early-stage non-small cell lung cancer. The rearrangement uses TRBV10-2 and TRBJ2-2, with 8 bases identical to TRBD2. Sequencing was performed on normal lung tissue next to the tumor, taken at surgery. The CDR3, as DNA: TGCGCCAGCAGGGGAAGCGGGAGAATCGGAACCGGGGAGCTGTTTTTT. Encoded protein: CASRGSGRIGTGELFF.